This T cell receptor beta chain originates from a study of somatic mutations in cytotoxic T cells in rheumatoid arthritis. With respect to this clone: No antigen is known for it.

CDR3 length: 13 residues. The ends were cut back, 2 bases at V and 1 base at J, with 5 bases in the middle. Germline V gene lookup returns CDR1 SGHTA and CDR2 FQGNSA. Libraries were prepared by immunoSEQ multiplex PCR; TCRdb keeps only in-frame clonotypes and omits some of them. The sample lists 27,000 or so clones; about 87% were seen once. General observations from the study: Rheumatoid arthritis patients showed CD8+ clonality increasing with age, unlike healthy controls.

This chain links TRBV7-2 with TRBJ2-5; D not resolved. Sequenced sample: CD8+ T cells sorted from blood. The origin of this receptor is an adult with rheumatoid arthritis. CDR3 DNA sequence: TGTGCCAGCAGCTTACCAAGCCAAGAGACCCAGTACTTC. Translating gives CASSLPSQETQYF.